This T cell receptor beta chain was identified in a study of cytomegalovirus exposure and HLA in healthy donors. Study-level results: Sequencing likely generated an artifact that appeared as a cluster of highly shared sequence variants.

Germline V gives CDR1 SGHNT, CDR2 YENEEA. The CDR3 contains 16 residues. The germline V and J ends were trimmed by 1 base and 4 bases, with 16 bases remaining between them. PCR primers comprised 60 Vbeta and 13 Jbeta primers. Assay: immunoSEQ multiplex PCR; the TCRdb copy retains only in-frame clones and omits some. This sample has about 140,000 clones, with approximately 86% found just once. This clone was recorded once. The antigen is not known. The TCR sequence derives from a middle-aged woman in good health and CMV-seronegative. The V call is TRBV11-3, the J call TRBJ2-5; unclear D gene. Sequencing was carried out using PBMCs. This CDR3 is CASSLVAGLGRETQYF. DNA for the CDR3: TGTGCCAGCAGCTTAGTAGCCGGGTTGGGTCGAGAGACCCAGTACTTC.